This TCR beta chain is from a study of shared clonotypes between healthy human individuals. As for the study in general: Aged 18 to 49, the donors were two women and three men.

The test was conducted at deep level. The authors split each subset's genomic DNA evenly across several immunoSEQ plates. This table comes from immunoSEQ multiplex PCR, and its TCRdb copy is limited to in-frame clones, with some not included. The sample has a few million clones, 80% to 95% seen once; the top ten hold 0.39%. For this clone: Its matching antigen is unknown. Other DNA sequences in the sample encode the same CDR3.

Study-wide points: Measured sharing among donors was expected to vary with sequencing depth.

This CDR3 contains 15 residues. Trimming left V 1 base short and J 0 bases short, with 7 bases between. Germline V gene data show CDR1 as SGHTA and CDR2 as FQGNSA. Material for sequencing was naive CD4+ T cells from PBMCs. Indicated subset: CD45RA+ positively selected. J is TRBJ2-1 and V is TRBV7-2; D not resolved. The clonotype comes from a man aged 18 to 30 in good health. Some clones in this sample may be carry-over from other donors' samples. The CDR3 here is CASSLGGDSYNEQFF. CDR3 nucleotides: TGTGCCAGCAGCTTAGGGGGTGACTCCTACAATGAGCAGTTCTTC.